These T cell receptor beta chains were read from a single sample in a study of graft-versus-host responses after intestinal transplantation. No antigens are known for them. The protocol was immunoSEQ multiplex PCR, while the TCRdb copy is restricted to in-frame clones and leaves out a portion. The sample holds roughly 100,000 clones, roughly 87% seen once. Specimen: unstimulated CD4+ T cells sorted from spleen or lymph node cells, collected before intestinal transplant. The origin of the receptors is a human donor who received an intestinal transplant. Both conserved end residues are part of each CDR3. Fields, in order: J gene, V gene, CDR3 protein.

j_gene: TRBJ1-1; v_gene: TRBV29-1; CDR3aa: CSVEGRMNTEAFF
j_gene: TRBJ2-7; v_gene: TRBV18; CDR3aa: CASSSAAYEQYF
j_gene: TRBJ2-3; v_gene: TRBV5-1; CDR3aa: CASSLGSGTDTQYF
j_gene: TRBJ2-1; v_gene: TRBV7-9; CDR3aa: CASSLRGGMNEQFF
j_gene: TRBJ1-1; v_gene: TRBV18; CDR3aa: CASSRQGRTEAFF
j_gene: TRBJ2-7; v_gene: TRBV5-4; CDR3aa: CASSSTLSSYEQYF
j_gene: TRBJ1-2; v_gene: TRBV6-5; CDR3aa: CASSYSRNYGYTF
j_gene: TRBJ2-7; v_gene: TRBV27; CDR3aa: CASSLGFPGYEQYF
j_gene: TRBJ1-5; v_gene: TRBV19; CDR3aa: CASRPWGQAGNQPQHF
j_gene: TRBJ2-2; v_gene: TRBV5-1; CDR3aa: CASSEAVGATGELFF
j_gene: TRBJ1-6; v_gene: TRBV5-3; CDR3aa: CARSLVPVRGNSPLHF
j_gene: TRBJ1-3; v_gene: TRBV7-3; CDR3aa: CASSQTGTSGNTIYF
j_gene: TRBJ2-7; v_gene: TRBV4-1; CDR3aa: CASSPPGVRSYEQYF
j_gene: TRBJ2-5; v_gene: TRBV18; CDR3aa: CASSPPSTSREQYF
j_gene: TRBJ1-1; v_gene: TRBV7-9; CDR3aa: CASNTARGGNTEAFF
j_gene: TRBJ2-3; v_gene: TRBV5-4; CDR3aa: CASSLGIVRVTDTQYF
j_gene: TRBJ1-1; v_gene: TRBV27; CDR3aa: CASSLLLNTEAFF
j_gene: TRBJ2-1; v_gene: TRBV18; CDR3aa: CASSQAHSGVGSYNEQFF
j_gene: TRBJ1-2; v_gene: TRBV27; CDR3aa: CASTSGLMTGYTF
j_gene: TRBJ2-2; v_gene: TRBV14; CDR3aa: CASSHRRSAGATGELFF
j_gene: TRBJ1-6; v_gene: TRBV18; CDR3aa: CASSGQANSPLHF
j_gene: TRBJ2-7; v_gene: TRBV6-5; CDR3aa: CASREVVGYEQYF
j_gene: TRBJ2-7; v_gene: TRBV5-4; CDR3aa: CASSLGLAGVGPYEQYF
j_gene: TRBJ1-1; v_gene: TRBV6-1; CDR3aa: CASKRVGREAFF
j_gene: TRBJ1-6; v_gene: TRBV14; CDR3aa: CASSRTYNSPLHF